The T cell receptor (beta chain) under discussion was sequenced for a study of CD4 T cells in relation to SARS-CoV-2 and coronaviruses. On the study more broadly: ViraFEST: approximately 10-day antigen culture of PBMCs, then TCR beta CDR3 sequencing.

Before the COVID-19 pandemic, during about 2010-2019, CD4+ T cells were taken from unexposed donors. CD4+ T cells were isolated from the cells after 10 days of culture. Unexposed-donor CD4+ T cells were probed with SARS-CoV-2 S/N and four cold-coronavirus spikes, cells permitting. Study observations and caveats: In around 60% of donors, memory CD4+ clonotypes crossrecognized SARS-CoV-2 and at least one common cold coronavirus spike.

Profiling relied on immunoSEQ multiplex PCR, and the TCRdb table lists in-frame clones only, not all of them. The table has fewer than 25,000 clones, just under 70% seen once. CDR3 length: 15 amino acids. V trimming: 0 bases; J trimming: 6 bases; junction bases outside the gene matches: 5. Germline CDR1 SGHTA, CDR2 FQGNSA. As for this clone: What it binds is not known.

V and J are TRBV7-2 and TRBJ2-7; 10 bases fit TRBD2. This sequence was found in a human donor in good health. Sequencing input: CD4+ T cells from PBMCs, cultured in vitro. The CDR3 coding sequence is TGTGCCAGCAGCTTAGCAACTAGCGGGACGGGCGAGCAGTACTTC. Protein sequence: CASSLATSGTGEQYF.